What follows describes a single TCR beta chain. The treatment here: about 20 received Ad26.COV2.S at low or high dose, single or two shots; five or six received placebo; per-sample allocation not given. Day 63 after the first vaccine or placebo injection was the time point for sampling. This entry comes from a study of Ad26.COV2.S vaccination and SARS-CoV-2 variants. Germline-derived CDR1 and CDR2 are LGHDT and YNNKEL (reference sequence). V shed 4 bases and J shed 1 base, with 10 bases lying between them. This CDR3 contains 14 residues. Profiled with immunoSEQ multiplex PCR; TCRdb holds only in-frame clones, not every one. This table holds 300,000 to 400,000 clones, 85% found once.

Sample: peripheral blood, taken in a trial of Ad26.COV2.S vaccine versus placebo. This receptor was taken from a person between 18 and 65 years old who received the Ad26.COV2.S COVID-19 vaccine or a placebo. V and J are TRBV3-1 (or the pseudogene TRBV3-2) and TRBJ2-5; tentatively, D is TRBD1 (6 bases). The CDR3: CASSRDTFQETQYF. Here the CDR3 DNA reads TGTGCCAGCAGCCGGGACACCTTCCAAGAGACCCAGTACTTC.